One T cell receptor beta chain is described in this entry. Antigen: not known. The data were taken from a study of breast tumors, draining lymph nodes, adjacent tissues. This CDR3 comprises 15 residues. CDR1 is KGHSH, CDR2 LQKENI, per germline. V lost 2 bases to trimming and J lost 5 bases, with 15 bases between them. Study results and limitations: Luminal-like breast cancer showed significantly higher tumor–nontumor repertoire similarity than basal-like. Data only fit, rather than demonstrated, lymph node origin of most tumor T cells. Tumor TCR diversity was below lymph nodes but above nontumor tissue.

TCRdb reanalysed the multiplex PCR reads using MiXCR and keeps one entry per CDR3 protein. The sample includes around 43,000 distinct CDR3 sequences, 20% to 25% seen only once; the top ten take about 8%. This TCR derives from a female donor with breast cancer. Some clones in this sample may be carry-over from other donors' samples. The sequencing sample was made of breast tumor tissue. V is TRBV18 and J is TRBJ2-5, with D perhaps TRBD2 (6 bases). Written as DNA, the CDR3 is TGTGCCAGCTCACCAGGGGTAGGCGGGATTGAGACCCAGTACTTC. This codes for CASSPGVGGIETQYF. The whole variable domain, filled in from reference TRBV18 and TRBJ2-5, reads NAGVMQNPRHLVRRRGQEARLRCSPMKGHSHVYWYRQLPEEGLKFMVYLQKENIIDESGMPKERFSAEFPKEGPSILRIQQVVRGDSAAYFCASSPGVGGIETQYFGPGTRLLVL.